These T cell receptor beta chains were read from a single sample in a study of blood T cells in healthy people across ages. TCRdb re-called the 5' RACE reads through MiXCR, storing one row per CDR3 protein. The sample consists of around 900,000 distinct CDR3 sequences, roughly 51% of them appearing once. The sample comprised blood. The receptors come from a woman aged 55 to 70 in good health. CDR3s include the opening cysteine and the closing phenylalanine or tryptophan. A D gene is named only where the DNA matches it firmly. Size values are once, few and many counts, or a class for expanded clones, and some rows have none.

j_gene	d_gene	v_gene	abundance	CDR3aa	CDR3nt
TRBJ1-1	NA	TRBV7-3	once	CASSRNSNTEAFF	TGTGCCAGCAGCAGAAACAGTAACACTGAAGCTTTCTTT
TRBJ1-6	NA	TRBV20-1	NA	CSASSPPRALHF	TGCAGTGCTAGCTCCCCACCCCGTGCCCTCCACTTT
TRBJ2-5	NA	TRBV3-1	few	CASSQYHEGETQYF	TGTGCCAGCAGCCAATACCACGAGGGTGAGACCCAGTACTTC
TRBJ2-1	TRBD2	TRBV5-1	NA	CASSFLGGTNYNEQFF	TGCGCCAGCAGCTTTTTGGGGGGGACTAACTACAATGAGCAGTTCTTC
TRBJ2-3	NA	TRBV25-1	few	CASSEARGADTQYF	TGTGCCAGCAGTGAAGCCAGGGGGGCAGATACGCAGTATTTT
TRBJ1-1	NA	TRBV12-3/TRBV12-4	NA	CASKNTEAFF	TGTGCCAGCAAGAACACTGAAGCTTTCTTT
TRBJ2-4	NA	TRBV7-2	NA	CASSLVLGSKNIQYF	TGTGCCAGCAGCTTAGTTTTGGGGTCCAAAAACATTCAGTACTTC
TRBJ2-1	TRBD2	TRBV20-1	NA	CSAIDGRFYNEQFF	TGCAGTGCTATAGACGGGAGGTTCTACAATGAGCAGTTCTTC
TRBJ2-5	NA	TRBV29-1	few	CSVEEHGASRETQYF	TGCAGCGTTGAGGAGCATGGGGCGTCCAGAGAGACCCAGTACTTC
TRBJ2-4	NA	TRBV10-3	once	CATAEELAKNIQYF	TGTGCCACCGCAGAGGAGTTAGCCAAAAACATTCAGTACTTC
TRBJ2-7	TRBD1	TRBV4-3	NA	CASSFRTGDYEQYF	TGCGCCAGCAGCTTTCGGACAGGGGACTACGAGCAGTACTTC
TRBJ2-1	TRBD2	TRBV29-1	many	CSVRTSGNGEQFF	TGCAGCGTTCGGACTAGCGGGAATGGTGAGCAGTTCTTC
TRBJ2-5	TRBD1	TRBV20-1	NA	CSARGDRRETQYF	TGCAGTGCTAGAGGGGACAGGCGAGAGACCCAGTACTTC
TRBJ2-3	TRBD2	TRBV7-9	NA	CAGSLAGEVTDTQYF	TGTGCCGGCAGCTTAGCGGGAGAAGTCACAGATACGCAGTATTTT
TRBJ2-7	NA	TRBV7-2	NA	CASSLTPGLSYEQYF	TGTGCCAGCAGCTTAACCCCAGGGCTTTCCTACGAGCAGTACTTC
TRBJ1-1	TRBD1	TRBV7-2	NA	CASSPQGSTEAFF	TGTGCCAGCAGCCCACAGGGGAGCACTGAAGCTTTCTTT
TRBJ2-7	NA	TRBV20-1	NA	CSASSSDAFSCEQYF	TGCAGTGCCTCCTCCTCGGACGCGTTTTCCTGCGAGCAGTACTTC
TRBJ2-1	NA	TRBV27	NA	CASSLGRGSHEQFF	TGTGCCAGCAGCCTGGGCAGGGGATCCCATGAGCAGTTCTTC
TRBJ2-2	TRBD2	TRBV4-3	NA	CASSQEGLGTGELFF	TGCGCCAGCAGCCAAGAGGGACTAGGCACTGGGGAGCTGTTTTTT
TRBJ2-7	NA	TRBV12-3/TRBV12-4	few	CASRGESYEQYF	TGTGCCAGCAGGGGTGAATCCTACGAGCAGTACTTC
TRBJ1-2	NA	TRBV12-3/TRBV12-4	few	CASRSYRGGYTF	TGTGCCAGCAGAAGTTATCGGGGTGGCTACACCTTC
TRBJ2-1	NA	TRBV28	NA	CASLVGRTTTPIDYSYNEQFF	TGTGCCAGCTTAGTGGGGCGGACTACAACACCCATTGATTACTCCTACAATGAGCAGTTCTTC
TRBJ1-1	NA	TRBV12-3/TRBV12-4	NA	CASRHRERGTEAFF	TGTGCCAGCAGACACAGGGAGCGGGGCACTGAAGCTTTCTTT
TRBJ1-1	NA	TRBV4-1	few	CASSLREYAEAFF	TGCGCCAGCAGCCTCCGGGAGTACGCTGAAGCTTTCTTT
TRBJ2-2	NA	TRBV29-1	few	CSVEQGSNTGELFF	TGCAGCGTTGAGCAGGGGTCGAACACCGGGGAGCTGTTTTTT
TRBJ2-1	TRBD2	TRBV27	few	CASSSGGWHNEQFF	TGTGCCAGCAGTTCGGGGGGGTGGCACAATGAGCAGTTCTTC
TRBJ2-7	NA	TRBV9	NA	CASGVDGGKAYEQYF	TGTGCCAGCGGCGTAGATGGGGGAAAGGCCTACGAGCAGTACTTC
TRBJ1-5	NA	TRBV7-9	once	CASSLDENQPQHF	TGTGCCAGCAGCCTTGACGAAAATCAGCCCCAGCATTTT
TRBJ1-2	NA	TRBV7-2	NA	CASSAHQGYGYTF	TGTGCCAGCAGCGCCCACCAGGGCTATGGCTACACCTTC
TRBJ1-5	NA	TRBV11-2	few	CASSLDRGGHQPQHF	TGTGCCAGCAGCTTAGATCGGGGGGGCCACCAGCCCCAGCATTTT
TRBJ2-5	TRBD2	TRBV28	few	CASSLRTSGRRETQYF	TGTGCCAGCAGTCTCCGGACTAGCGGGAGACGGGAGACCCAGTACTTC
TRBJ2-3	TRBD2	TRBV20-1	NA	CSAPSGARDTQYF	TGCAGTGCCCCTAGCGGGGCCCGGGATACGCAGTATTTT
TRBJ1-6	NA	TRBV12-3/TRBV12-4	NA	CVSSLRGRDSPLHF	TGTGTCAGCAGTTTACGGGGTAGAGATTCACCCCTCCACTTT
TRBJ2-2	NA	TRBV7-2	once	CASSLDGGPGELFF	TGTGCCAGCAGCTTAGATGGGGGGCCCGGGGAGCTGTTTTTT
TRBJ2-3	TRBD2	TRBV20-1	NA	CSASPHAGVPPDTQYF	TGCAGTGCTAGCCCCCATGCGGGAGTCCCCCCAGATACGCAGTATTTT
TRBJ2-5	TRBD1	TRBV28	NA	CASSSNSRGLWTQYF	TGTGCCAGCAGTTCTAACAGTAGGGGGCTCTGGACCCAGTACTTC
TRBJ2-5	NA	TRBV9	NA	CASSVIGSPNNEQYF	TGTGCCAGCAGCGTGATCGGGAGTCCCAACAATGAGCAGTACTTC
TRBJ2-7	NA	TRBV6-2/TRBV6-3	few	CASTLRQDGDEQYF	TGTGCCAGCACCCTCAGACAGGACGGGGACGAGCAGTACTTC
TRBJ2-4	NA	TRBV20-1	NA	CSARHDPGKQYF	TGCAGTGCTAGACATGATCCGGGAAAGCAGTACTTC
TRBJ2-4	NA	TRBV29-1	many	CSVEAERTQYF	TGCAGCGTTGAAGCGGAGAGGACTCAGTACTTC
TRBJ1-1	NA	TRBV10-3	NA	CAISLESGRGAFF	TGTGCCATCAGTCTAGAGAGCGGCCGCGGAGCTTTCTTT
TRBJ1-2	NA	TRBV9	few	CASGQQGPGYTF	TGTGCCAGTGGGCAACAGGGTCCTGGCTACACCTTC
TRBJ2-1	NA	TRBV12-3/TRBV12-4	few	CASSVVQGGEQFF	TGTGCCAGCAGTGTTGTTCAGGGAGGTGAGCAGTTCTTC
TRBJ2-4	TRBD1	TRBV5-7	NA	CATDRRTDRENIQYF	TGTGCCACCGACCGCAGAACTGACAGGGAAAACATTCAGTACTTC
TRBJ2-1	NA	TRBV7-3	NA	CAGSHDNLGPEQFF	TGTGCCGGCAGCCACGATAATTTGGGACCTGAGCAGTTCTTC
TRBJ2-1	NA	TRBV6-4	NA	CASSGAGPGIFRNEQFF	TGTGCCAGCAGTGGAGCGGGCCCCGGGATTTTTCGCAATGAGCAGTTCTTC
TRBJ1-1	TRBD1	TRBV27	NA	CASRDGQGPLEAFF	TGTGCCAGCAGGGACGGACAGGGCCCCCTGGAAGCTTTCTTT
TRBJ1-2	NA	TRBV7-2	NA	CASGRDIFSTSYGYTF	TGTGCCAGCGGTCGGGACATCTTTTCTACGTCCTATGGCTACACCTTC
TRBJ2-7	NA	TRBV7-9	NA	CASSAPVSGPPYEQYF	TGTGCCAGCAGCGCCCCTGTCTCGGGGCCACCCTACGAGCAGTACTTC
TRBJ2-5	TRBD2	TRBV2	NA	CATTREGETQYF	TGTGCCACAACCCGGGAGGGCGAGACCCAGTACTTC
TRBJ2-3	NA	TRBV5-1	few	CASSPPSSTDTQYF	TGCGCCAGCAGCCCACCCTCCAGCACAGATACGCAGTATTTT
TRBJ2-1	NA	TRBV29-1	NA	CSVDRGRSEQFF	TGCAGCGTTGACAGGGGGAGGAGTGAGCAGTTCTTC
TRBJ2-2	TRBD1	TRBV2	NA	CASNRDRGAGELFF	TGTGCCAGTAACCGGGACAGGGGGGCCGGGGAGCTGTTTTTT
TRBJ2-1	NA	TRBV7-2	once	CASSFRINKQFF	TGTGCCAGCAGCTTCCGGATTAATAAGCAGTTCTTC
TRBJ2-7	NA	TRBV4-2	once	CASSQEWGNREQYF	TGTGCCAGCAGCCAAGAATGGGGCAACCGCGAGCAGTACTTC
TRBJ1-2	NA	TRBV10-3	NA	CAISEPTEGYGYTF	TGTGCCATCAGTGAGCCGACCGAGGGCTATGGCTACACCTTC
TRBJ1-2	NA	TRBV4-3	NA	CASTLEPGTQMGGYTF	TGCGCCAGCACTCTTGAACCCGGGACCCAAATGGGAGGCTACACCTTC
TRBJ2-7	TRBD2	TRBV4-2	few	CASSIPLGGASGYEQYF	TGTGCCAGCAGCATACCCCTCGGAGGGGCTAGCGGCTACGAGCAGTACTTC
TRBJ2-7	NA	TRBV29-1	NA	CSVDQGPYEQYF	TGCAGCGTTGACCAGGGACCCTACGAGCAGTACTTC